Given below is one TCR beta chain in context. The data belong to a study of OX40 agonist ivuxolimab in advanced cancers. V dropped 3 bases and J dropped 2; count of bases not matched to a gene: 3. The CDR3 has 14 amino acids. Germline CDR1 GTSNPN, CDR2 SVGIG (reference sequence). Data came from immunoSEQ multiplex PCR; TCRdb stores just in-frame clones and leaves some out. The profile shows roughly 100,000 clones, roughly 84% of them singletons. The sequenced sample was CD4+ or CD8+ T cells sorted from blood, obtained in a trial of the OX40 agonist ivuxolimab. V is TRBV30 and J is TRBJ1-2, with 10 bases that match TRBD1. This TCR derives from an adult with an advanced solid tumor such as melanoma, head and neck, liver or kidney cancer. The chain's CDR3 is CAWSAGQGNYGYTF. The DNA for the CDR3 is TGTGCCTGGAGCGCGGGACAGGGGAACTATGGCTACACCTTC.